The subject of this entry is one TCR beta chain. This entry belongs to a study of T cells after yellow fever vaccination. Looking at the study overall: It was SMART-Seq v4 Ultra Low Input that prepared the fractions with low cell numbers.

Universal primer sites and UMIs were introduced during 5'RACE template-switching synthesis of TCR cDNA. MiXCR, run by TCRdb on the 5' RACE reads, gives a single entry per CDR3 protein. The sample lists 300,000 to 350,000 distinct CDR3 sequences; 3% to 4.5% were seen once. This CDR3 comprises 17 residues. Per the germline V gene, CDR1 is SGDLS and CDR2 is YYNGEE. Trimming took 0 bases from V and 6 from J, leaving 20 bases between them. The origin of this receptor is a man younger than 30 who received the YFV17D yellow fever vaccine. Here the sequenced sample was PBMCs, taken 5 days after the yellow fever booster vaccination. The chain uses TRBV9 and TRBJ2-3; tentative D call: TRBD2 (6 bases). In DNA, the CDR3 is TGTGCCAGCAGCGTAGGGGTACTAGCCGCGCCCCGGGATACGCAGTATTTT. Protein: CASSVGVLAAPRDTQYF.